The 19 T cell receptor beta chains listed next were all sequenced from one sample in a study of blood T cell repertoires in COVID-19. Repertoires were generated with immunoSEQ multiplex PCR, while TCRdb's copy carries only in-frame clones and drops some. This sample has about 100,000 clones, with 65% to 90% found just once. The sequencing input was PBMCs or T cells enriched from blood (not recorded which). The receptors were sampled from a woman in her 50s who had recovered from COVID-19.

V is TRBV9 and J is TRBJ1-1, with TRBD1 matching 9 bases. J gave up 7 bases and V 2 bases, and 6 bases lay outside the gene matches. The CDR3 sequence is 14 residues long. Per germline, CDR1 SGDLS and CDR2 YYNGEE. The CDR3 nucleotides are TGTGCCAGCAGCGTTTCACAGGGGGCCAATGAAGCTTTCTTT. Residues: CASSVSQGANEAFF.

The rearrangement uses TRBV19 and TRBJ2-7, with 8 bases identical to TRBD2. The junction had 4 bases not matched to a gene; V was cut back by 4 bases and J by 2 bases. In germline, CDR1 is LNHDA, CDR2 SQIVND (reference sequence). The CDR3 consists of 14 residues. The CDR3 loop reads CASSKRGGTYEQYF. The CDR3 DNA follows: TGTGCCAGTAGTAAACGGGGGGGAACCTACGAGCAGTACTTC.

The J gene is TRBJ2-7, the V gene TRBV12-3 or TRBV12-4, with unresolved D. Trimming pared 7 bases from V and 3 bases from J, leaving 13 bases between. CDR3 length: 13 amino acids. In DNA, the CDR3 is TGTGCCAGCACGTCGTCGAGCTACTACGAGCAGTACTTC. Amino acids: CASTSSSYYEQYF.

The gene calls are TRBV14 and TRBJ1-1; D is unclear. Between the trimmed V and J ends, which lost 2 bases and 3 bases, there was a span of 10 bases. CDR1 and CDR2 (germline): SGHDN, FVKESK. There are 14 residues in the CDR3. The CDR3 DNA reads TGTGCCAGCAGCCAAAACAGTTATGACACTGAAGCTTTCTTT. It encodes CASSQNSYDTEAFF.

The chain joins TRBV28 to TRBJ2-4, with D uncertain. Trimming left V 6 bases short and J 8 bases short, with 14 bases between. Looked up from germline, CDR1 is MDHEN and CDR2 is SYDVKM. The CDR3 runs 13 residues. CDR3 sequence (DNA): TGTGCCAGCAGAAGCAGGCGCCAGGACATTCAGTACTTC. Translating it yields CASRSRRQDIQYF.

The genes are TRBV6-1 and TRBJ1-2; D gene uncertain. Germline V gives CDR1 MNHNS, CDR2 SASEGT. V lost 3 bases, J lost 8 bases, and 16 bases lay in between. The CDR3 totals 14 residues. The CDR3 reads CASSDGWGTGGYTF. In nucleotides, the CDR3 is TGTGCCAGCAGTGATGGGTGGGGAACGGGGGGCTACACCTTC.

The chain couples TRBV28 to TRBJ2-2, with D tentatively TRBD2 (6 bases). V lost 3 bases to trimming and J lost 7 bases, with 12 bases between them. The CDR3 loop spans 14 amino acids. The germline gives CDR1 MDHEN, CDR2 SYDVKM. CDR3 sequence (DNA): TGTGCCAGCAGTTTTAGGCTAGCGAACGGGGAGCTGTTTTTT. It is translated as CASSFRLANGELFF.

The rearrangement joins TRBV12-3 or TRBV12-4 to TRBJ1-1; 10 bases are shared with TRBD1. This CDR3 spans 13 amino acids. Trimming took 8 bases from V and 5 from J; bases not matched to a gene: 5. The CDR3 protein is CASVGTGVTEAFF. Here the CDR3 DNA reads TGTGCCAGCGTAGGGACAGGGGTGACTGAAGCTTTCTTT.

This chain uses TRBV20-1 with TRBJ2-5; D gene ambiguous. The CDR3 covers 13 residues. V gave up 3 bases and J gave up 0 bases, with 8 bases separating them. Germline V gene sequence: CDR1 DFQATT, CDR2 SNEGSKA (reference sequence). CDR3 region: CSASARYQETQYF. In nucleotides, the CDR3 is TGCAGTGCTAGTGCCCGGTACCAAGAGACCCAGTACTTC.

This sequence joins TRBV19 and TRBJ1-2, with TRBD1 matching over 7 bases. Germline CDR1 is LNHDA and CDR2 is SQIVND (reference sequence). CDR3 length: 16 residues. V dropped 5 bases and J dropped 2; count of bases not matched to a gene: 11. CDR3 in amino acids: CASSSPGTEMNYGYTF. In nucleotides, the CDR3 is TGTGCCAGTAGTTCCCCTGGGACAGAGATGAACTATGGCTACACCTTC.

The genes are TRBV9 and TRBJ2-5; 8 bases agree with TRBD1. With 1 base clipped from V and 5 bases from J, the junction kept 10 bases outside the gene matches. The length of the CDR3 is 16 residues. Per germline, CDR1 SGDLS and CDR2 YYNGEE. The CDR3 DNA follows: TGTGCCAGCAGCGTACTCACAGGGGGTGGTAGGGAGACCCAGTACTTC. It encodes CASSVLTGGGRETQYF.

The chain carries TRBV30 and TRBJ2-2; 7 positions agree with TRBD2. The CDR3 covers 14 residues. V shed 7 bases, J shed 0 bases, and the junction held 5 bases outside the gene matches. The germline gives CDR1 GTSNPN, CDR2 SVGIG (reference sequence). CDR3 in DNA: TGTGCCTCGCGGGGGAGAGCGAACACCGGGGAGCTGTTTTTT. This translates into CASRGRANTGELFF.

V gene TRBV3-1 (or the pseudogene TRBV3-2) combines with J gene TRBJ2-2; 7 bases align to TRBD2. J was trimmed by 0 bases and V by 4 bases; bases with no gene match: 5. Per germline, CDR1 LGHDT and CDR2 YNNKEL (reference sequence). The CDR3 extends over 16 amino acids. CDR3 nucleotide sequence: TGTGCCAGCAGCCTTCAGCGGGGTACGAACACCGGGGAGCTGTTTTTT. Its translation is CASSLQRGTNTGELFF.

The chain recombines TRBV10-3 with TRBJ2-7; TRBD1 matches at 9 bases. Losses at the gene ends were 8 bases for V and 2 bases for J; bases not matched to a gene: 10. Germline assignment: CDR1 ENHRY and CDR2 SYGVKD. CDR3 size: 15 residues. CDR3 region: CAIATRQGDTYEQYF. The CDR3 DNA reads TGTGCCATCGCCACACGACAGGGGGATACCTACGAGCAGTACTTC.

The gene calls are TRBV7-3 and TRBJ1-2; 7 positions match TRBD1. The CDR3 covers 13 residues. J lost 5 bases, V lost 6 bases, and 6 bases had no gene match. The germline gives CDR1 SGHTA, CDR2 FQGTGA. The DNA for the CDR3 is TGTGCCAGCAGTCAAACAGGGGATTATGGCTACACCTTC. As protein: CASSQTGDYGYTF.

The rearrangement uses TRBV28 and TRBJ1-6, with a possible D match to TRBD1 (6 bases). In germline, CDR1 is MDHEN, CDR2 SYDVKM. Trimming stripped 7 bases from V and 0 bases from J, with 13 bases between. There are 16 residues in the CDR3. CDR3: CASTQGQSSYNSPLHF. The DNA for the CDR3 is TGTGCCAGCACTCAGGGGCAGAGCTCCTATAATTCACCCCTCCACTTT. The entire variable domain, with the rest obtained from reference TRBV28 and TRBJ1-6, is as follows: DVKVTQSSRYLVKRTGEKVFLECVQDMDHENMFWYRQDPGLGLRLIYFSYDVKMKEKGDIPEGYSVSREKKERFSLILESASTNQTSMYLCASTQGQSSYNSPLHFGNGTRLTVT.

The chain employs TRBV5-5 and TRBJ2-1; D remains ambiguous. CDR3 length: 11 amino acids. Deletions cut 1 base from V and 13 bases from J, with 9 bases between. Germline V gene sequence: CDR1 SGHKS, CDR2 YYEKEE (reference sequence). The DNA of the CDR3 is TGTGCCAGCAGCTTGATGGAGCGACAGTTCTTC. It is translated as CASSLMERQFF.

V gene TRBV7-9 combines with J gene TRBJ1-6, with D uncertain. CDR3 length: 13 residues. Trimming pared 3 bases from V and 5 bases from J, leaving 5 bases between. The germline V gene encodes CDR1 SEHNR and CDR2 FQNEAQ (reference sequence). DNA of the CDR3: TGTGCCAGCAGCTTGAGGGATAATTCACCCCTCCACTTT. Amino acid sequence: CASSLRDNSPLHF.

CDR3 in amino acids: CASSLKAGLTEETQYF. DNA for the CDR3: TGTGCCAGCAGCCTTAAAGCAGGGCTAACTGAAGAGACCCAGTACTTC. V gene TRBV7-9 combines with J gene TRBJ2-5, with D possibly TRBD1 on 5 matching bases. V dropped 5 bases and J dropped 3 bases, with 19 bases sitting between them. Germline V gene sequence: CDR1 SEHNR, CDR2 FQNEAQ (reference sequence). The CDR3 spans 16 residues.